Shown below are 24 T cell receptor beta chains from a single sample sequenced in a study of cytomegalovirus exposure and HLA in healthy donors. Amplification used 60 Vbeta primers and 13 Jbeta primers. Repertoires were generated with immunoSEQ multiplex PCR, while TCRdb's copy carries only in-frame clones and drops some. Seen here are more than 100,000 clones, approximately 15% observed once, and the top ten hold roughly 2%. The sequenced material came from PBMCs. The receptors were sampled from a woman between 18 and 30 years old in good health and CMV-seronegative.

The chain is built from TRBV4-2 and TRBJ2-2; no clear D. Trimming stripped 4 bases from V and 2 bases from J, with 8 bases between. The V gene's germline CDR1 is LGHNA and CDR2 YNFKEQ. The CDR3 loop spans 14 amino acids. The CDR3 is CASSPGPNTGELFF. CDR3 DNA: TGTGCCAGCAGCCCAGGCCCTAACACCGGGGAGCTGTTTTTT.

The chain has TRBV27 and TRBJ2-7; D gene uncertain. Germline V gene data show CDR1 as MNHEY and CDR2 as SMNVEV (reference sequence). Trimming removed 5 bases from V and 2 bases from J, with 13 bases in between. The CDR3 is made up of 14 amino acids. The CDR3 DNA reads TGTGCCAGCAGTCCTACCGGGTCCCCCTACGAGCAGTACTTC. Translating it yields CASSPTGSPYEQYF.

This clone was counted a few times. The chain is built from TRBV14 and TRBJ2-5; 7 nucleotides agree with TRBD2. The germline CDR1 and CDR2 sequences are SGHDN and FVKESK. The V gene end was trimmed by 1 base and the J gene end by 5 bases; junction bases not matched to a gene: 7. The CDR3 sequence is 15 residues long. This chain's CDR3 is CASSQGRTSVETQYF. The CDR3 DNA follows: TGTGCCAGCAGCCAAGGCCGGACTAGTGTGGAGACCCAGTACTTC.

Notes on this clone: Other nucleotide sequences in the sample specify the same CDR3. The DNA of the CDR3 is TGTGCCAGCAGGACGGGGGGTTACGAGCAGTACTTC. The encoded protein is CASRTGGYEQYF. The V and J genes are TRBV27 and TRBJ2-7, with 7 bases aligning to TRBD2. V trimming: 6 bases; J trimming: 4 bases; junction bases outside the gene matches: 3. Germline lookup yields CDR1 MNHEY and CDR2 SMNVEV (reference sequence). This CDR3 is 12 amino acids long.

This clone was detected a few times. The rearrangement joins TRBV5-1 to TRBJ2-7; D remains unclear. CDR1 SGHRS and CDR2 YFSETQ come from the germline V gene. The CDR3 loop spans 13 amino acids. V was pared by 0 bases and J by 5 bases, with 9 bases between. The CDR3: CASSLAGGDEQYF. The CDR3 DNA reads TGCGCCAGCAGCTTGGCCGGTGGAGACGAGCAGTACTTC.

The J gene is TRBJ2-1, the V gene TRBV4-2; 7 nucleotides line up with TRBD1. The V gene end was trimmed by 0 bases and the J gene end by 4 bases; junction bases not matched to a gene: 6. Germline V gene data show CDR1 as LGHNA and CDR2 as YNFKEQ. The length of the CDR3 is 16 residues. As DNA, the CDR3 is TGTGCCAGCAGCCAAGAAGACAGGGAATTATACAATGAGCAGTTCTTC. It translates to CASSQEDRELYNEQFF.

The sample holds a few counts of this clone. In DNA, the CDR3 is TGTGCCAGTAGTACAGGGAGGGCAGCTTTCTTT. The encoded protein is CASSTGRAAFF. The chain joins TRBV19 to TRBJ1-1, with a weak D call TRBD1 (5 bases). This CDR3 comprises 11 residues. Trimming took 4 bases from V and 10 from J, leaving 10 bases between them. CDR1 and CDR2 from the germline V gene are LNHDA and SQIVND (reference sequence).

The chain couples TRBV4-2 to TRBJ2-2; 10 bases fit TRBD2. V shed 0 bases, J shed 5 bases, and the junction held 3 bases outside the gene matches. Germline assignment: CDR1 LGHNA and CDR2 YNFKEQ. This CDR3 is built from 16 residues. In nucleotides, the CDR3 is TGTGCCAGCAGCCAAGAGGGAGCGGGGGGGACCGGGGAGCTGTTTTTT. Protein sequence: CASSQEGAGGTGELFF.

The CDR3, as DNA: TGTGCCAGCAGTTCCCCTAGCACAGATACGCAGTATTTT. This gives the protein CASSSPSTDTQYF. The chain recombines TRBV5-4 with TRBJ2-3; D is unclear. Trimming shortened V by 5 bases and J by 0 bases, and 7 bases separated the two germline ends. Germline loops: CDR1 SGHNT, CDR2 YYREEE (reference sequence). The CDR3 extends over 13 amino acids.

The chain carries TRBV11-2 and TRBJ2-7; a possible D gene is TRBD1 (5 bases). This CDR3 is built from 15 residues. Germline V gives CDR1 SGHAT, CDR2 FQNNGV. Trimming removed 3 bases at V and 0 bases at J, with 12 bases between. Here the CDR3 reads CASSLFQGISYEQYF. The CDR3 bases are TGTGCCAGCAGCTTGTTCCAGGGAATCTCCTACGAGCAGTACTTC.

The V and J genes are TRBV7-6 and TRBJ2-3; no clear D gene. This CDR3 comprises 14 residues. The V gene's germline CDR1 is SGHVS and CDR2 FNYEAQ. Trimming took off 2 bases at V and 0 bases at J, with 6 bases between the two ends. The CDR3 region is CASSLLSSTDTQYF. The CDR3 coding sequence is TGTGCCAGCAGCTTACTATCCAGCACAGATACGCAGTATTTT. Supplemented by reference TRBV7-6 and TRBJ2-3, the full variable domain reads GAGVSQSPRYKVTKRGQDVALRCDPISGHVSLYWYRQALGQGPEFLTYFNYEAQQDKSGLPNDRFSAERPEGSISTLTIQRTEQRDSAMYRCASSLLSSTDTQYFGPGTRLTVL.

This clone came up a few times. The V and J genes are TRBV6-7 and TRBJ2-7; TRBD1 aligns across 10 bases. TRBV6-7 is assigned to the ORF class and has an uncertain function. V shed 2 bases and J 5 bases; nucleotides not matched to a gene: 3. The CDR3 sequence is 14 residues long. CDR3 nucleotides: TGTGCCAGCAGTTACAGGGACAGGGGCGACGAGCAGTACTTC. Amino acids: CASSYRDRGDEQYF.

This clone was observed a few times. This chain links TRBV30 with TRBJ1-4, with D possibly being TRBD1 (6 bases). Germline assignment: CDR1 GTSNPN and CDR2 SVGIG (reference sequence). V dropped 2 bases and J dropped 0 bases, with 22 bases sitting between them. The CDR3 is 19 residues long. The DNA for the CDR3 is TGTGCCTGGAGTTCCAGGACAGAACCAAAGCACGCAACTAATGAAAAACTGTTTTTT. This gives the protein CAWSSRTEPKHATNEKLFF.

The chain links TRBV4-2 to TRBJ2-5, with no clear D. The J call is in doubt because the DNA end fits TRBJ2-7 better. This CDR3 is 15 amino acids long. The germline V gene encodes CDR1 LGHNA and CDR2 YNFKEQ. Here the CDR3 DNA reads TGTGCCAGCAGCCAAGAGAGGCTAGGTCCCTACGAGCAGTACTTC. Amino acids: CASSQERLGPYEQYF.

This rearrangement joins TRBV15 to TRBJ1-2, with 9 bases matching TRBD1. The CDR3 length is 15 residues. J lost 4 bases, V lost 5 bases, and 8 bases had no gene match. Germline V CDR1 and CDR2: LNHNV, YYDKDF (reference sequence). The CDR3 DNA reads as TGTGCCACCAGCGTAGGACAGGGGTTCGCCTATGGCTACACCTTC. Translation: CATSVGQGFAYGYTF. Full variable domain (outside the CDR3, taken from reference TRBV15 and TRBJ1-2): DAMVIQNPRYQVTQFGKPVTLSCSQTLNHNVMYWYQQKSSQAPKLLFHYYDKDFNNEADTPDNFQSRRPNTSFCFLDIRSPGLGDTAMYLCATSVGQGFAYGYTFGSGTRLTVV.

The V gene is TRBV6-6, the J gene TRBJ1-6, with unresolved D. The ends were cut back, 7 bases at V and 10 bases at J, with 17 bases in the middle. Germline loops: CDR1 MNHNY, CDR2 SVGAGI (reference sequence). The CDR3 is 14 amino acids. The CDR3 nucleotides are TGTGCCAGCACGATCGGGTCTTTCAGCTCACCCCTCCACTTT. It is translated as CASTIGSFSSPLHF.

The chain links TRBV5-1 to TRBJ2-7; D might be TRBD1 (6 bases). V lost 2 bases and J lost 1, with 13 bases in between. Per germline, CDR1 SGHRS and CDR2 YFSETQ. The length of the CDR3 is 15 residues. The CDR3 region is CASSLPGQPSYEQYF. For the CDR3, the DNA is TGCGCCAGCAGCTTACCGGGACAACCTTCCTACGAGCAGTACTTC.

This chain connects TRBV30 to TRBJ1-3, with 7 bases lining up with TRBD1. There are 13 residues in the CDR3. V dropped 0 bases and J dropped 7; count of bases not matched to a gene: 3. CDR1 and CDR2 (germline): GTSNPN, SVGIG (reference sequence). This CDR3 is CAWSVQGWNTIYF. Written as DNA, the CDR3 is TGTGCCTGGAGTGTACAGGGGTGGAACACCATATATTTT.

The rearrangement joins TRBV29-1 to TRBJ2-7, with a weak D call TRBD2 (5 bases). V lost 7 bases, J lost 2 bases, and 15 bases lay in between. The V gene's germline CDR1 is SQVTM and CDR2 ANQGSEA. The CDR3 covers 13 residues. The CDR3 protein is CSAAGGLTYEQYF. The CDR3 bases are TGCAGCGCCGCCGGCGGGTTGACCTACGAGCAGTACTTC.

This rearrangement joins TRBV7-9 to TRBJ2-2; D possibly corresponds to TRBD2 (5 bases). Trimming left V 7 bases short and J 0 bases short, with 12 bases between. Germline lookup yields CDR1 SEHNR and CDR2 FQNEAQ (reference sequence). CDR3 size: 15 residues. Written as DNA, the CDR3 is TGTGCCAGCACCTCGGGGTTCCCGAACACCGGGGAGCTGTTTTTT. Protein sequence: CASTSGFPNTGELFF.

This clone came up a few times. CDR3 sequence reads: CASTQSDRGRVEQYF. For the CDR3, the DNA is TGCGCCAGCACCCAGTCGGACAGGGGGCGCGTCGAGCAGTACTTC. This chain links TRBV10-1 with TRBJ2-7; TRBD1 matches at 11 bases. Trimming removed 7 bases from V and 6 bases from J; junction bases left unmatched: 11. CDR1 and CDR2 (germline): WNHNN, SYGVQD (reference sequence). This CDR3 has 15 residues.

The rearrangement links TRBV13 to TRBJ2-1, with D maybe TRBD2 (6 bases). V dropped 6 bases and J dropped 3 bases, with 12 bases sitting between them. The germline V gene encodes CDR1 PRHDT and CDR2 FYEKMQ (reference sequence). There are 14 residues in the CDR3. In DNA, the CDR3 is TGTGCCAGCAGGAGTCCGGGACTCTACAATGAGCAGTTCTTC. Its translation is CASRSPGLYNEQFF.

The chain combines TRBV2 with TRBJ1-5, with D tentatively TRBD1 (6 bases). Deletions cut 6 bases from V and 1 base from J, with 19 bases between. Germline CDR1 SNHLY, CDR2 FYNNEI. This CDR3 is built from 17 residues. CDR3 coding DNA: TGTGCCAGCAGCTCGCGAGTGGGGACATTGAGCAATCAGCCCCAGCATTTT. This sequence encodes CASSSRVGTLSNQPQHF. Together with reference TRBV2 and TRBJ1-5, the CDR3 gives the full variable domain: EPEVTQTPSHQVTQMGQEVILRCVPISNHLYFYWYRQILGQKVEFLVSFYNNEISEKSEIFDDQFSVERPDGSNFTLKIRSTKLEDSAMYFCASSSRVGTLSNQPQHFGDGTRLSIL.

The J gene is TRBJ2-7, the V gene TRBV7-9; 12 bases are shared with TRBD2. Germline values: CDR1 SEHNR, CDR2 FQNEAQ (reference sequence). The CDR3 is made up of 15 amino acids. The ends lost 5 bases at V and 4 bases at J; junction bases unmatched: 6. CDR3 in DNA: TGTGCCAGCAGCCCTAGGACTAGCGGGGTGTACGAGCAGTACTTC. This encodes CASSPRTSGVYEQYF. The complete variable domain, with remaining parts taken from reference TRBV7-9 and TRBJ2-7, reads DTGVSQNPRHKITKRGQNVTFRCDPISEHNRLYWYRQTLGQGPEFLTYFQNEAQLEKSRLLSDRFSAERPKGSFSTLEIQRTEQGDSAMYLCASSPRTSGVYEQYFGPGTRLTVT.